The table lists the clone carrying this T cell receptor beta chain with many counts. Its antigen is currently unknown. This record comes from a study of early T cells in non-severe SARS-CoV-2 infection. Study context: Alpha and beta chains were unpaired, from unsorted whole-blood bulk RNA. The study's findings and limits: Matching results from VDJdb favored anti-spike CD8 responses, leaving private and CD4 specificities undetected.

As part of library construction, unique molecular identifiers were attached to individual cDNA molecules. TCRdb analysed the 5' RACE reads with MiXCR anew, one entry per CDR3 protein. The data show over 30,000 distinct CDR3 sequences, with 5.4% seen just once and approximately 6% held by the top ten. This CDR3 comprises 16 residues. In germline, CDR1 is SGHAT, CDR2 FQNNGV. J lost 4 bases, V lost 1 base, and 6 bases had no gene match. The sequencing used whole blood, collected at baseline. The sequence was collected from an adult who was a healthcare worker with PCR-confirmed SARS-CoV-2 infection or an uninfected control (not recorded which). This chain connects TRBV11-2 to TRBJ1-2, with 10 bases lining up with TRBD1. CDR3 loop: CASSLAGQGSTYGYTF. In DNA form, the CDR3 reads TGTGCCAGCAGCTTAGCGGGACAGGGGAGTACCTATGGCTACACCTTC.